These 13 T cell receptor beta chains share one sample of origin, sequenced in a study of blood T cells in healthy people across ages. Alongside a J-beta primer mix, a sample-barcoded 5' primer served in a second PCR lasting roughly 6 to 12 cycles. A single record per CDR3 protein comes from TCRdb applying MiXCR to the 5' RACE reads. This sample carries about 1 million distinct CDR3 sequences, around 25% of them seen once, and the ten largest clones take around 0.75%. A further study also used this sample, focusing on T cells of mothers and their children.

Sequencing was done on a sample of blood. The receptors here all came from a girl aged 2 to 10 in good health.

This clonotype has more than one count but fewer than ten. The CDR3 loop is CASRVAGDNYEQYF. The CDR3 DNA reads TGCGCCAGCAGGGTGGCGGGGGACAACTACGAGCAGTACTTC. V gene TRBV5-1 combines with J gene TRBJ2-7; D is perhaps TRBD2 (7 bases). V dropped 5 bases and J dropped 3 bases, with 15 bases sitting between them. CDR1 and CDR2 (germline): SGHRS, YFSETQ. The CDR3 totals 14 residues.

This clonotype occurred a few times. This sequence joins TRBV29-1 and TRBJ2-7; D may match TRBD1 or TRBD2 (5 bases each). The CDR3 runs 12 residues. The ends were cut back, 5 bases at V and 2 bases at J, with 10 bases in the middle. Germline V gene lookup returns CDR1 SQVTM and CDR2 ANQGSEA. DNA for the CDR3: TGCAGCGTTCGGGACGGGACCTACGAGCAGTACTTC. Its protein is CSVRDGTYEQYF.

The chain is built from TRBV24-1 and TRBJ2-1; no clear D gene. The germline V and J ends were trimmed by 10 bases and 10 bases, with 16 bases remaining between them. The CDR3 length is 12 residues. CDR1 and CDR2 (germline): KGHDR, SFDVKD. The CDR3 spells CATQSSMSEQFF. The CDR3 nucleotides read TGTGCCACACAGAGCAGTATGAGCGAGCAGTTCTTC.

This clonotype has only a few counts. This chain joins TRBV9 and TRBJ2-1; D possibly uses TRBD1 or TRBD2 (5 bases each). Germline CDR1 SGDLS, CDR2 YYNGEE. This CDR3 spans 14 amino acids. Between the trimmed V and J ends, which lost 7 bases and 1 base, there was a span of 12 bases. The CDR3 DNA reads TGTGCCAGCGGCCGGGGCGGATCCTACAATGAGCAGTTCTTC. Its translation: CASGRGGSYNEQFF.

This clonotype has a handful of counts. The chain employs TRBV7-3 and TRBJ2-3, with D uncertain. There are 14 residues in the CDR3. V lost 6 bases and J lost 1, with 11 bases in between. The germline CDR1 and CDR2 sequences are SGHTA and FQGTGA. CDR3 bases: TGTGCCAGCAGTTCAATCCCAGGCACAGATACGCAGTATTTT. Its translation is CASSSIPGTDTQYF.

The rearrangement links TRBV29-1 to TRBJ1-1, with no clear D. Trimming left V 7 bases short and J 3 bases short, with 9 bases between. The CDR3 loop spans 11 amino acids. The germline V gene has CDR1 SQVTM and CDR2 ANQGSEA. The chain's CDR3 is CSAEEDTEAFF. The CDR3 DNA sequence: TGCAGCGCCGAAGAGGACACTGAAGCTTTCTTT.

J is TRBJ2-5 and V is TRBV20-1; D is possibly TRBD1 or TRBD2 (6 bases each). The germline V and J ends were trimmed by 1 base and 4 bases, with 13 bases remaining between them. The CDR3 sequence is 14 residues long. CDR1 is DFQATT, CDR2 SNEGSKA, per germline (reference sequence). The CDR3 region is CSARVDGGPETQYF. The DNA of the CDR3 is TGCAGTGCTAGAGTGGATGGGGGGCCAGAGACCCAGTACTTC.

The chain links TRBV11-2 to TRBJ1-2; D perhaps matches TRBD1 (6 bases). This CDR3 comprises 15 residues. Trimming cost V 0 bases and J 8 bases, with 16 bases left between them. CDR1 is SGHAT and CDR2 is FQNNGV in the germline V gene. CDR3 protein: CASSLDGGAAGGYTF. The CDR3 nucleotides are TGTGCCAGCAGCTTAGATGGGGGGGCGGCAGGCGGCTACACCTTC. Full variable domain (remainder filled in from reference TRBV11-2 and TRBJ1-2): EAGVAQSPRYKIIEKRQSVAFWCNPISGHATLYWYQQILGQGPKLLIQFQNNGVVDDSQLPKDRFSAERLKGVDSTLKIQPAKLEDSAVYLCASSLDGGAAGGYTFGSGTRLTVV.

This clonotype occurred a few times. CDR3 nucleotides: TGTGCCAGCAGTTACGCCCCGTCAAGTGGGGAACCTGGGGCCAACGTCCTGACTTTC. It translates to CASSYAPSSGEPGANVLTF. V is TRBV6-5 and J is TRBJ2-6, with D unresolved. This CDR3 has 19 amino acids. CDR1 and CDR2 (germline): MNHEY, SVGAGI. The germline V and J ends were trimmed by 2 bases and 2 bases, with 19 bases remaining between them.

J is TRBJ2-7 and V is TRBV21-1; the tabulated D call, TRBD2, remains unverified against the DNA. TRBV21-1 is noted as a pseudogene. CDR3 size: 17 residues. The chain's CDR3 is CASSHFRTGTSGYEQYF. The CDR3 coding sequence is TGTGCCAGCAGCCATTTTAGGACGGGGACTAGCGGCTACGAGCAGTACTTC.

The chain combines TRBV20-1 with TRBJ2-7; the D is unclear. This CDR3 contains 15 residues. CDR1 is DFQATT, CDR2 SNEGSKA, per germline (reference sequence). Trimming removed 1 base from V and 4 bases from J, with 17 bases in between. In nucleotides, the CDR3 is TGCAGTGCTAGAGGGGAAGACGGCCATGAGTACGAGCAGTACTTC. This encodes CSARGEDGHEYEQYF.

A remark on this clonotype: A much larger clonotype is one base distant, so this may be a read error. The V gene is TRBV6-5, the J gene TRBJ2-1, with D unclear. V shed 6 bases and J shed 7 bases, with 16 bases lying between them. In germline, CDR1 is MNHEY, CDR2 SVGAGI. CDR3 length equals 14 residues. In DNA, the CDR3 is TGTGCCAGCAGCCCACTGGTCCCCTGGAATGAGCAGTTCTTC. Amino acids: CASSPLVPWNEQFF.

The chain uses TRBV27 and TRBJ1-1; D gene ambiguous. Germline V gene sequence: CDR1 MNHEY, CDR2 SMNVEV (reference sequence). This CDR3 has 14 amino acids. V was shortened by 4 bases and J by 11 bases, with 20 bases between the two germline ends. CDR3 loop: CASSYHRTQTRAFF. The CDR3 DNA sequence: TGTGCCAGCAGTTATCACAGAACTCAAACAAGGGCTTTCTTT.